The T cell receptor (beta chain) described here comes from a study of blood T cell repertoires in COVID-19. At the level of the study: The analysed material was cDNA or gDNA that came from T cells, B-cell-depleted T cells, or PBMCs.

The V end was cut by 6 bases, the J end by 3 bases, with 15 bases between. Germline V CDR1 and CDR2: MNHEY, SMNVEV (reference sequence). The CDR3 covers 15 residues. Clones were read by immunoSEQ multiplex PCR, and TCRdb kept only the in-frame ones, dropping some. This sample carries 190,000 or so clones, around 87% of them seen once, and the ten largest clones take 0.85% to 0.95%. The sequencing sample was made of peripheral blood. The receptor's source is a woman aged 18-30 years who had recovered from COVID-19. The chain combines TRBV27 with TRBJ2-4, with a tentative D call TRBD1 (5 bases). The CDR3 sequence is CASRPGNFGKNIQYF. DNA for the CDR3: TGTGCCAGCAGACCAGGGAATTTCGGCAAAAACATTCAGTACTTC.